These 20 T cell receptor beta chains came from one sample sequenced in a study of blood T cell repertoires in COVID-19. Profiled with immunoSEQ multiplex PCR; TCRdb holds only in-frame clones, not every one. This table has 85,000 to 110,000 clones, 88% appearing once. The material sequenced was peripheral blood. These receptors were collected from a human donor in a cohort sampled during active COVID-19.

Concerning this clone itself: The same CDR3 arises from other DNA sequences in this sample as well. This chain connects TRBV5-1 to TRBJ1-1, with 8 bases fitting TRBD1. V dropped 4 bases and J dropped 1; count of bases not matched to a gene: 6. Germline-derived CDR1 and CDR2 are SGHRS and YFSETQ. The CDR3 loop spans 15 amino acids. This chain's CDR3 is CASSVSGTGNTEAFF. CDR3 coding DNA: TGCGCCAGCAGCGTCTCCGGGACAGGGAACACTGAAGCTTTCTTT. Drawing the rest from reference TRBV5-1 and TRBJ1-1, the complete variable domain is KAGVTQTPRYLIKTRGQQVTLSCSPISGHRSVSWYQQTPGQGLQFLFEYFSETQRNKGNFPGRFSGRQFSNSRSEMNVSTLELGDSALYLCASSVSGTGNTEAFFGQGTRLTVV.

The chain carries TRBV24-1 and TRBJ2-1; TRBD1 agrees at 7 bases. The CDR3 totals 13 residues. V was clipped by 2 bases and J by 8 bases; unmatched bases: 2. Per germline, CDR1 KGHDR and CDR2 SFDVKD. The DNA of the CDR3 is TGTGCCACCAGTGATTCAGGACAGGATGAGCAGTTCTTC. Protein product: CATSDSGQDEQFF.

This sequence joins TRBV5-1 and TRBJ2-5; 9 bases are a match to TRBD2. Trimming removed 4 bases from V and 2 bases from J; junction bases left unmatched: 9. This CDR3 comprises 16 residues. Per germline, CDR1 SGHRS and CDR2 YFSETQ. CDR3 nucleotide sequence: TGCGCCAGCAGCATGTTGGGGCTAGCGGGGCAAGAGACCCAGTACTTC. Amino acids: CASSMLGLAGQETQYF. Filled out from reference TRBV5-1 and TRBJ2-5, the complete variable domain reads KAGVTQTPRYLIKTRGQQVTLSCSPISGHRSVSWYQQTPGQGLQFLFEYFSETQRNKGNFPGRFSGRQFSNSRSEMNVSTLELGDSALYLCASSMLGLAGQETQYFGPGTRLLVL.

The V and J genes are TRBV7-8 and TRBJ2-3, with D perhaps TRBD2 (5 bases). With 5 bases removed from V and 6 bases from J, the gap between germline ends came to 9 bases. This CDR3 is 12 amino acids long. Germline V gene lookup returns CDR1 SGHVS and CDR2 FQNEAQ. The CDR3 protein is CASSRGSDTQYF. CDR3 bases: TGTGCCAGCAGCCGTGGGAGCGATACGCAGTATTTT. The full variable domain, completed using reference TRBV7-8 and TRBJ2-3, is GAGVSQSPRYKVAKRGQDVALRCDPISGHVSLFWYQQALGQGPEFLTYFQNEAQLDKSGLPSDRFFAERPEGSVSTLKIQRTQQEDSAVYLCASSRGSDTQYFGPGTRLTVL.

V and J are TRBV29-1 and TRBJ1-2; 8 nucleotides match TRBD1. CDR1 is SQVTM, CDR2 ANQGSEA, per germline. V was clipped by 2 bases and J by 3 bases; unmatched bases: 8. This CDR3 is 15 amino acids long. Here the CDR3 DNA reads TGCAGCGTTGAACCATCAGGGGGCCAGGACTATGGCTACACCTTC. Translated, it gives CSVEPSGGQDYGYTF.

This rearrangement joins TRBV5-6 to TRBJ2-5, with a tentative D call TRBD1 (7 bases). Trimming left V 3 bases short and J 5 bases short, with 14 bases between. This CDR3 contains 14 residues. The V gene's germline CDR1 is SGHDT and CDR2 YYEEEE. The CDR3 bases are TGTGCCAGCAGCTCAACAGGGGCGGGGGAGACCCAGTACTTC. Protein product: CASSSTGAGETQYF.

The CDR3 region has the DNA TGTGCCAGCAGCATTTATCCGGGACAGGGGGGAAATGAGCAGTTCTTC. Amino acids: CASSIYPGQGGNEQFF. The chain employs TRBV7-9 and TRBJ2-1; 11 positions match TRBD1. V was clipped by 5 bases and J by 7 bases; unmatched bases: 10. The CDR3 runs to 16 residues. Germline V CDR1 and CDR2: SEHNR, FQNEAQ (reference sequence). Full variable domain (missing parts from reference TRBV7-9 and TRBJ2-1): DTGVSQNPRHKITKRGQNVTFRCDPISEHNRLYWYRQTLGQGPEFLTYFQNEAQLEKSRLLSDRFSAERPKGSFSTLEIQRTEQGDSAMYLCASSIYPGQGGNEQFFGPGTRLTVL.

The V gene is TRBV5-6, the J gene TRBJ2-7; D might be TRBD2 (7 bases). The CDR3 has 16 residues. V was pared by 3 bases and J by 0 bases, with 16 bases between. Germline V gives CDR1 SGHDT, CDR2 YYEEEE. The CDR3 region is CASSWGRRTSSYEQYF. The CDR3, as DNA: TGTGCCAGCAGCTGGGGGCGCAGGACTAGCTCCTACGAGCAGTACTTC.

This clone appeared a few times. The chain links TRBV4-2 to TRBJ2-2; no clear D gene. From germline, CDR1 is LGHNA and CDR2 YNFKEQ. Trimming took off 7 bases at V and 0 bases at J, with 15 bases between the two ends. This CDR3 has 16 amino acids. The CDR3 coding sequence is TGTGCCAGCACCCGGTCGCTGAGCACGAACACCGGGGAGCTGTTTTTT. This sequence encodes CASTRSLSTNTGELFF.

The DNA for the CDR3 is TGTGCCAGCAGTCGCTACAGGGACGGCTACACCTTC. It translates to CASSRYRDGYTF. The chain joins TRBV6-2 or TRBV6-3 to TRBJ1-2; D might be TRBD1 (6 bases). The CDR3 consists of 12 residues. Germline V gene data show CDR1 as MNHEY and CDR2 as SVGEGT. V was trimmed by 5 bases and J by 8 bases, leaving 12 bases between them.

This clone has just a few counts. The chain links TRBV19 to TRBJ1-6, with TRBD1 as a possible D gene (6 bases). In germline, CDR1 is LNHDA, CDR2 SQIVND (reference sequence). The CDR3 sequence is 14 residues long. Trimming cost V 7 bases and J 9 bases, with 16 bases left between them. Written as DNA, the CDR3 is TGTGCCAGTACCACAGGCCAGACAGGTTCACCCCTCCACTTT. Translated: CASTTGQTGSPLHF. Looking up the rest from reference TRBV19 and TRBJ1-6 gives the full variable domain: DGGITQSPKYLFRKEGQNVTLSCEQNLNHDAMYWYRQDPGQGLRLIYYSQIVNDFQKGDIAEGYSVSREKKESFPLTVTSAQKNPTAFYLCASTTGQTGSPLHFGNGTRLTVT.

CDR3 DNA: TGTGCCAGCAGTTACCTGCCAGCGGATACCACAGATACGCAGTATTTT. Encoded protein: CASSYLPADTTDTQYF. The genes are TRBV6-5 and TRBJ2-3; TRBD2 might be the D (5 bases). V lost 2 bases, J lost 2 bases, and 14 bases lay in between. Germline V CDR1 and CDR2: MNHEY, SVGAGI. This CDR3 contains 16 residues.

This sequence joins TRBV7-6 and TRBJ1-1; 11 bases are shared with TRBD1. This CDR3 region has 14 residues. Trimming took 4 bases from V and 5 from J; bases not matched to a gene: 3. Per the germline V gene, CDR1 is SGHVS and CDR2 is FNYEAQ. CDR3 loop: CASSYGTGGTEAFF. CDR3 nucleotides: TGTGCCAGCAGCTACGGGACAGGGGGGACTGAAGCTTTCTTT.

This clone was seen a single time. The rearrangement uses TRBV6-5 and TRBJ2-5; TRBD2 matches 7 bases. Germline CDR1 and CDR2: MNHEY and SVGAGI. The CDR3 extends over 14 amino acids. With V trimmed by 2 bases and J by 5 bases, 5 bases remained unmatched. The CDR3 protein is CASSYLGREETQYF. CDR3 nucleotides: TGTGCCAGCAGTTACCTGGGGAGGGAGGAGACCCAGTACTTC.

The V call is TRBV3-1 (or the pseudogene TRBV3-2), the J call TRBJ1-1; 7 nucleotides match TRBD1. The germline V gene encodes CDR1 LGHDT and CDR2 YNNKEL (reference sequence). The CDR3 runs 14 residues. V was pared by 1 base and J by 7 bases, with 6 bases of the junction left unmatched. The CDR3 sequence: CASSQADREGEAFF. CDR3 nucleotide sequence: TGTGCCAGCAGCCAAGCAGACAGGGAAGGTGAAGCTTTCTTT.

The chain employs TRBV11-3 and TRBJ2-6; D is perhaps TRBD2 (6 bases). The CDR3 contains 18 residues. Germline CDR1 is SGHNT and CDR2 is YENEEA. Deletions cut 5 bases from V and 0 bases from J, with 17 bases between. The CDR3 reads CASSPPGLSSSGANVLTF. In DNA form, the CDR3 reads TGTGCCAGCAGCCCCCCGGGACTGAGCTCCTCTGGGGCCAACGTCCTGACTTTC.

The chain couples TRBV12-2 to TRBJ1-5; the table assigns TRBD1, which was not confirmed against the DNA. TRBV12-2 is tagged as a pseudogene. This CDR3 comprises 21 residues. CDR3 in DNA: TGTGCAAGTCGCTTCCCCCCGCACAGACAGGAGCCCCTTGAGGGTCGACAGGCCCAGCATTTT. Amino acids: CASRFPPHRQEPLEGRQAQHF.

This chain links TRBV19 with TRBJ2-7; 8 nucleotides line up with TRBD1. CDR1 LNHDA and CDR2 SQIVND come from the germline V gene (reference sequence). Losses at the gene ends were 0 bases for V and 5 bases for J; bases not matched to a gene: 9. The CDR3 extends over 16 amino acids. The CDR3 DNA sequence: TGTGCCAGTAGTATAGACGGTGGCAGGGGGCAGAACGAGCAGTACTTC. Translating gives CASSIDGGRGQNEQYF.

The chain carries TRBV12-3 or TRBV12-4 and TRBJ1-2, with a tentative D call TRBD1 (5 bases). The CDR3 sequence is 13 residues long. V lost 11 bases, J lost 6 bases, and 19 bases lay in between. CDR3 DNA sequence: TGTGCCGTGTCACTGGGGCCCCTTGATGGCTACACCTTC. It yields the protein CAVSLGPLDGYTF.

This rearrangement joins TRBV6-5 to TRBJ2-3, with TRBD1 identical over 7 bases. Germline lookup yields CDR1 MNHEY and CDR2 SVGAGI. V gave up 4 bases and J gave up 3 bases; unmatched junction bases: 10. The CDR3 extends over 16 amino acids. As DNA, the CDR3 is TGTGCCAGCAGTTCCGACGGGACAGTGGGAACAGATACGCAGTATTTT. The encoded protein is CASSSDGTVGTDTQYF.